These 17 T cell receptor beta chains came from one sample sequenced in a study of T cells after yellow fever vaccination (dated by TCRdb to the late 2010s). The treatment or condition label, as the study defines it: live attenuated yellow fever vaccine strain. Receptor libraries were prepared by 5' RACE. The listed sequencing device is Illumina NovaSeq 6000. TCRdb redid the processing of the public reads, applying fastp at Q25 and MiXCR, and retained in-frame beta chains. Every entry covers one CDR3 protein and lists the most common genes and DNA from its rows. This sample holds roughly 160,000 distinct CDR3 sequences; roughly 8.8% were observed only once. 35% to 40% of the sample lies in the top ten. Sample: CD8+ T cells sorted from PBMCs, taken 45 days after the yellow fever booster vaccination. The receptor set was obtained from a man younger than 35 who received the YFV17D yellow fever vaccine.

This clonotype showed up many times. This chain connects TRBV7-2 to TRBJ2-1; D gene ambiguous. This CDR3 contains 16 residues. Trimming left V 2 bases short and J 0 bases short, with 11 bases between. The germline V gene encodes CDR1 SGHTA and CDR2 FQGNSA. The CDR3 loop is CASSLRPIGSYNEQFF. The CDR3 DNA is TGTGCCAGCAGCTTAAGACCGATTGGCTCCTACAATGAGCAGTTCTTC.

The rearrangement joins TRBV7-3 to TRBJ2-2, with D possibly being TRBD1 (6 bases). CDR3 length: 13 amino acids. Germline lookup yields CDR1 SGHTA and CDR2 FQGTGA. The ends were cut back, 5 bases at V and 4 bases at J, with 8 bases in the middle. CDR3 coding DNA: TGTGCCAGCAGCCCGACAGGCACCGGGGAGCTGTTTTTT. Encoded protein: CASSPTGTGELFF.

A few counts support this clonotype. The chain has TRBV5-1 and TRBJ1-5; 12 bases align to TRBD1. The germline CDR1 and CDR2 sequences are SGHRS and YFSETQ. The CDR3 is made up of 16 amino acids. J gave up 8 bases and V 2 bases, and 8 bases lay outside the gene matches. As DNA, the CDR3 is TGCGCCAGCAGCTTCACCGGGACAGGGGGCCGAAAGCCCCAGCATTTT. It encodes CASSFTGTGGRKPQHF.

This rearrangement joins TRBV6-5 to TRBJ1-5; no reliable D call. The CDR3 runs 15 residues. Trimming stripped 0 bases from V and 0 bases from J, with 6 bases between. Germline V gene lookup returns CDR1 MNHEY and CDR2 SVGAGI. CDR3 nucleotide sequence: TGTGCCAGCAGTTACTCGCTGGATAGCAATCAGCCCCAGCATTTT. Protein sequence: CASSYSLDSNQPQHF.

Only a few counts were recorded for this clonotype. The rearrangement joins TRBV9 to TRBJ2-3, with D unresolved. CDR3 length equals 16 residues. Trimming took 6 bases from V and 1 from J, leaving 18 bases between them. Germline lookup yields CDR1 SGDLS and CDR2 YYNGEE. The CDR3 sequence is CASTAIPAWGTDTQYF. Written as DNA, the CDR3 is TGTGCCAGCACCGCCATACCCGCTTGGGGCACAGATACGCAGTATTTT.

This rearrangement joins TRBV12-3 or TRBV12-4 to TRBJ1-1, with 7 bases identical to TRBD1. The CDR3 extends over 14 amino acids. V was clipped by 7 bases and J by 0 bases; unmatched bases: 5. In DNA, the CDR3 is TGTGCCAGCACCGAAGGGACAGTGAACACTGAAGCTTTCTTT. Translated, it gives CASTEGTVNTEAFF.

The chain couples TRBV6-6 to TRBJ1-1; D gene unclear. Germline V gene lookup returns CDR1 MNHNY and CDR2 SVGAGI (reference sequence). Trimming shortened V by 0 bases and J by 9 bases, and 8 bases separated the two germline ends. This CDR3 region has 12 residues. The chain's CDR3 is CASSYSTNQAFF. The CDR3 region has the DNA TGTGCCAGCAGTTACTCAACTAATCAAGCTTTCTTT.

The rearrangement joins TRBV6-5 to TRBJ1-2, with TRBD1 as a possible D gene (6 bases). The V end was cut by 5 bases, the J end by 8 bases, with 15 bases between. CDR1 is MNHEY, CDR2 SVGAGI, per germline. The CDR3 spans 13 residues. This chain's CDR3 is CASSNGQSRGYTF. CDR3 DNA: TGTGCCAGCAGTAATGGACAGTCGAGGGGCTACACCTTC.

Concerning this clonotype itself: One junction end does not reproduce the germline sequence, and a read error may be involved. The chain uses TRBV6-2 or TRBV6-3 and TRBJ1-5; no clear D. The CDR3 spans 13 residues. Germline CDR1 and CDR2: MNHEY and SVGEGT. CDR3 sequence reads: CASSYLSSQPQHF. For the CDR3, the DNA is TGTGCCAGCAGTTACCTCAGCAGTCAGCCCCAGCATTTT.

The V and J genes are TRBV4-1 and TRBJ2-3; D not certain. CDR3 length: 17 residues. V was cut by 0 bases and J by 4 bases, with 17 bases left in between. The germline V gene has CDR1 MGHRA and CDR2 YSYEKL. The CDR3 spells CASSQEGDPRVPDTQYF. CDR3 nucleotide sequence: TGCGCCAGCAGCCAAGAAGGCGACCCCCGCGTCCCAGATACGCAGTATTTT.

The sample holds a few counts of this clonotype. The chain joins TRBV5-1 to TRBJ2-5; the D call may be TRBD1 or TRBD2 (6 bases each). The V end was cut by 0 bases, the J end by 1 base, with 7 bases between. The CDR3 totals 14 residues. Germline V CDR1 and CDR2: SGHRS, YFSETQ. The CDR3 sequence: CASSLEGGQETQYF. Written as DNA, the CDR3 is TGCGCCAGCAGCTTGGAGGGGGGCCAAGAGACCCAGTACTTC.

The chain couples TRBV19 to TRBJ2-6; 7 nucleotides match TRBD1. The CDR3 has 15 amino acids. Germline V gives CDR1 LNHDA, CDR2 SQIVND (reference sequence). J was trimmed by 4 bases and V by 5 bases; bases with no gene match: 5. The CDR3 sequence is CASSAQGWGANVLTF. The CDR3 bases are TGTGCCAGTAGTGCACAGGGGTGGGGGGCCAACGTCCTGACTTTC. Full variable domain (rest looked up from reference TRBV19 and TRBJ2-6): DGGITQSPKYLFRKEGQNVTLSCEQNLNHDAMYWYRQDPGQGLRLIYYSQIVNDFQKGDIAEGYSVSREKKESFPLTVTSAQKNPTAFYLCASSAQGWGANVLTFGAGSRLTVL.

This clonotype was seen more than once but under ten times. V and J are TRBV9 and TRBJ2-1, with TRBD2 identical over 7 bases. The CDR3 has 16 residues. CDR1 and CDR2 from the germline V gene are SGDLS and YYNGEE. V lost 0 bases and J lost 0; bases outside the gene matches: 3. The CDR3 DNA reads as TGTGCCAGCAGCGTAGACGGACTAGACTCCTACAATGAGCAGTTCTTC. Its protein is CASSVDGLDSYNEQFF.

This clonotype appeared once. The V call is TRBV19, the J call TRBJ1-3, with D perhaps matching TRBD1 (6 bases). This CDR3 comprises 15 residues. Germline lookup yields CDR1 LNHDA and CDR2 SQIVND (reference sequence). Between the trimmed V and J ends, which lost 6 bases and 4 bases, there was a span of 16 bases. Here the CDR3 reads CASRDPWTDGNTIYF. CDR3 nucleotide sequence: TGTGCCAGTAGGGACCCGTGGACAGACGGAAACACCATATATTTT.

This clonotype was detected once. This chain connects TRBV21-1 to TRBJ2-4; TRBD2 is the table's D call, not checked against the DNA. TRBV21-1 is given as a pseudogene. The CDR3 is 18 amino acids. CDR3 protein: CASTTKSRDSKAKNIQYF. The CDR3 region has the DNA TGTGCCAGCACCACAAAATCCCGGGACTCCAAAGCCAAAAACATTCAGTACTTC.

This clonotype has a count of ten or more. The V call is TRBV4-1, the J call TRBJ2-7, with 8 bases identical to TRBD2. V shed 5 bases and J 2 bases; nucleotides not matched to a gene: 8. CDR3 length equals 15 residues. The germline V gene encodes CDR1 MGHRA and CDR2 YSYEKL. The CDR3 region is CASSLAAGGTYEQYF. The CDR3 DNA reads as TGCGCCAGCAGCTTAGCGGCGGGGGGCACCTACGAGCAGTACTTC.

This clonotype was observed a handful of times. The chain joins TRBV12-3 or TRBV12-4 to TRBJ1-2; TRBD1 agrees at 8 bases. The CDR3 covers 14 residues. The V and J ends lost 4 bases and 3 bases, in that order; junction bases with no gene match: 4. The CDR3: CASSSPDRDYGYTF. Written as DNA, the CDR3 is TGTGCCAGCAGTTCCCCGGACAGGGACTATGGCTACACCTTC.